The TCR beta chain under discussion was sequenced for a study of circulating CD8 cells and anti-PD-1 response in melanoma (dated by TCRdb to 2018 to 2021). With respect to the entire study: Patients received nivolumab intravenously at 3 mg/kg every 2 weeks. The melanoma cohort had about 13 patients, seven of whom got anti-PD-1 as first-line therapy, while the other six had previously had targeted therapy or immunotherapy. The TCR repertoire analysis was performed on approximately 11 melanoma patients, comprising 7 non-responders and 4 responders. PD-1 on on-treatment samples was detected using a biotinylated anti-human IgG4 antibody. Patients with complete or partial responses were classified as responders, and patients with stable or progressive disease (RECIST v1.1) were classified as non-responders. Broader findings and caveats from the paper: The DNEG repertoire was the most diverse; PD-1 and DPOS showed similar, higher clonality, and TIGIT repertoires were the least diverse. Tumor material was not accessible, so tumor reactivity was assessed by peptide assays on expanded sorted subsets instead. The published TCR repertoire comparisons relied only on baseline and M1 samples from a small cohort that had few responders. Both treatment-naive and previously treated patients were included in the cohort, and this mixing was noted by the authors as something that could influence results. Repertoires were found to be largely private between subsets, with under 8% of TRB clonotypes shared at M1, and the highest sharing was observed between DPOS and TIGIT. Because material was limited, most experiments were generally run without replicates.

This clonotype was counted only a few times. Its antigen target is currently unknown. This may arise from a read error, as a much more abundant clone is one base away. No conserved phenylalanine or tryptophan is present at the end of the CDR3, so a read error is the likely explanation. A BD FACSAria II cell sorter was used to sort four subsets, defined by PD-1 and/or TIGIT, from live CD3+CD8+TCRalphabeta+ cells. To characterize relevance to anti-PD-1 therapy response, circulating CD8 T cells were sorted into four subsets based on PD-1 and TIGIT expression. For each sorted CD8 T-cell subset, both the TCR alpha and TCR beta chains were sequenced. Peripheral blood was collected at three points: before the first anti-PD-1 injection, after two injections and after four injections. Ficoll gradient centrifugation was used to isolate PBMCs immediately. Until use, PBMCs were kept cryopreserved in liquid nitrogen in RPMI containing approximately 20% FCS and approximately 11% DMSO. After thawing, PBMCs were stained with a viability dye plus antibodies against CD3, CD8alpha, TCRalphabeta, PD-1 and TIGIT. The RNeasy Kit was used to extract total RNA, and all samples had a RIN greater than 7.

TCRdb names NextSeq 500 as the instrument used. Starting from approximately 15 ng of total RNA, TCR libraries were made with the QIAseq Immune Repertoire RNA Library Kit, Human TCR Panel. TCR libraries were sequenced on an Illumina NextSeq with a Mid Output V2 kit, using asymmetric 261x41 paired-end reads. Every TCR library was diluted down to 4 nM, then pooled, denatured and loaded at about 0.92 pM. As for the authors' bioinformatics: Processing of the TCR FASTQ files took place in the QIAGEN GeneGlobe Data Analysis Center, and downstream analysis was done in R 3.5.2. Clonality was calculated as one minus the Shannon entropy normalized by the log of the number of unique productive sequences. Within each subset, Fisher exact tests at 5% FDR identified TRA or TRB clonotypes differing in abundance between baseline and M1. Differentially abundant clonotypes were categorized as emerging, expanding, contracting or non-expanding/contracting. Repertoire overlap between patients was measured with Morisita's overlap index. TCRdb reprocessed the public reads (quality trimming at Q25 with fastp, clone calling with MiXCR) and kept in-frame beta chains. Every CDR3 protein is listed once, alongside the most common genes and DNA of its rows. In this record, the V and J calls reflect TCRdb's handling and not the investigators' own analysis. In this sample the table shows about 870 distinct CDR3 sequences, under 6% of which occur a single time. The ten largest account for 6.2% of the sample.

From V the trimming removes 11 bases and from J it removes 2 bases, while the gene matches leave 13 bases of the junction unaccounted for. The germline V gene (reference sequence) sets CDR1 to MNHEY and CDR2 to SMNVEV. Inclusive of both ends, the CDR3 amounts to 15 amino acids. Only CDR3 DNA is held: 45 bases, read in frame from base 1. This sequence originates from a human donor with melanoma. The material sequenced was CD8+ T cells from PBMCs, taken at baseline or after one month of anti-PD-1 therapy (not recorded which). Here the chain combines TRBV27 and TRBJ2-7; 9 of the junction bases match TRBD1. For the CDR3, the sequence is CASSQGTGGPYEQYS. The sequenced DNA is TGTGCCTCCTCCCAGGGTACAGGGGGCCCCTACGAGCAGTACTCC.